These 20 T cell receptor beta chains originate from one sample sequenced in a study of OX40 agonist ivuxolimab in advanced cancers. Only in-frame clones appear in the TCRdb table, and some are missing; sequencing was by immunoSEQ multiplex PCR. The sample contains over 60,000 clones, less than 90% of which appear only once. This specimen was CD4+ or CD8+ T cells sorted from blood, taken in a trial of the OX40 agonist ivuxolimab. Every receptor here comes from an adult with an advanced solid tumor such as melanoma, head and neck, liver or kidney cancer.

The rearrangement uses TRBV23-1 and TRBJ2-7; 14 bases fit TRBD2. TRBV23-1 is an ORF for which the function is uncertain. J gave up 3 bases and V 7 bases, and 11 bases lay outside the gene matches. This CDR3 has 17 amino acids. The CDR3 DNA reads TGCGCCAGCACTGCGGGACTAGCGGGGGAGGGAGGCTACGAGCAGTACTTC. Translated: CASTAGLAGEGGYEQYF.

This clone was observed a handful of times. The rearrangement joins TRBV28 to TRBJ1-5; D is unresolved. The CDR3 extends over 11 amino acids. In germline, CDR1 is MDHEN, CDR2 SYDVKM. V was shortened by 3 bases and J by 9 bases, with 6 bases between the two germline ends. CDR3 amino acids: CASSLGGPQHF. The DNA of the CDR3 is TGTGCCAGCAGTTTGGGTGGGCCCCAGCATTTT.

This clone was observed a handful of times. The rearrangement links TRBV7-9 to TRBJ2-2; no firm D call. Germline CDR1 is SEHNR and CDR2 is FQNEAQ (reference sequence). The CDR3 contains 13 residues. V lost 5 bases and J lost 7, with 11 bases in between. The CDR3 region has the DNA TGTGCCAGCAGCCAACACACGGGCGGGGAGCTGTTTTTT. Its protein is CASSQHTGGELFF.

The gene calls are TRBV6-1 and TRBJ2-5; D gene unclear. CDR3 length: 14 amino acids. Trimming removed 7 bases at V and 5 bases at J, with 17 bases between. Germline assignment: CDR1 MNHNS and CDR2 SASEGT. Here the CDR3 reads CASTRVPIGETQYF. CDR3 bases: TGTGCCAGCACTAGGGTACCCATTGGGGAGACCCAGTACTTC.

V and J are TRBV9 and TRBJ1-1; TRBD1 matches at 7 bases. V lost 0 bases, J lost 1 base, and 3 bases stayed unmatched. This CDR3 region has 15 residues. CDR1 is SGDLS and CDR2 is YYNGEE in the germline V gene. Written as DNA, the CDR3 is TGTGCCAGCAGCGTAGGTCCAGGGGGGAACACTGAAGCTTTCTTT. Residues: CASSVGPGGNTEAFF.

The chain combines TRBV14 with TRBJ1-3; no definite D call. The CDR3 contains 15 residues. Trimming removed 4 bases at V and 4 bases at J, with 14 bases between. The germline gives CDR1 SGHDN, CDR2 FVKESK. The CDR3: CASSPNGAGGNTIYF. Written as DNA, the CDR3 is TGTGCCAGCAGCCCTAATGGCGCTGGAGGAAACACCATATATTTT.

This rearrangement joins TRBV30 to TRBJ1-1, with no clear D. This CDR3 is 11 amino acids long. With 0 bases removed from V and 8 bases from J, the gap between germline ends came to 7 bases. Per the germline V gene, CDR1 is GTSNPN and CDR2 is SVGIG (reference sequence). CDR3 region: CAWSVRGEAFF. The CDR3 nucleotides read TGTGCCTGGAGTGTACGAGGGGAAGCTTTCTTT.

This chain links TRBV6-6 with TRBJ2-2; the D gene is possibly TRBD2 (6 bases). Germline loops: CDR1 MNHNY, CDR2 SVGAGI (reference sequence). The CDR3 is made up of 13 amino acids. V was cut by 5 bases and J by 7 bases, with 11 bases left in between. The CDR3 DNA reads as TGTGCCAGCAGTGGGACTGATGGCGGGGAGCTGTTTTTT. Protein sequence: CASSGTDGGELFF.

The chain links TRBV2 to TRBJ2-7, with TRBD2 identical over 11 bases. From germline, CDR1 is SNHLY and CDR2 FYNNEI. This CDR3 comprises 18 residues. V dropped 6 bases and J dropped 2; count of bases not matched to a gene: 15. CDR3 nucleotides: TGTGCCAGCAGACTAACTAGCGGGAGTTATAAGGGCCCCTACGAGCAGTACTTC. Amino acid sequence: CASRLTSGSYKGPYEQYF. Full variable domain (outside the CDR3, taken from reference TRBV2 and TRBJ2-7): EPEVTQTPSHQVTQMGQEVILRCVPISNHLYFYWYRQILGQKVEFLVSFYNNEISEKSEIFDDQFSVERPDGSNFTLKIRSTKLEDSAMYFCASRLTSGSYKGPYEQYFGPGTRLTVT.

The chain has TRBV11-2 and TRBJ1-2; the D is unclear. This CDR3 has 14 residues. CDR1 SGHAT and CDR2 FQNNGV come from the germline V gene. Trimming left V 5 bases short and J 2 bases short, with 12 bases between. CDR3 sequence reads: CASSVSVGNYGYTF. The DNA for the CDR3 is TGTGCCAGCAGCGTATCCGTGGGCAACTATGGCTACACCTTC.

This clone was recorded a few times. This chain uses TRBV4-1 with TRBJ2-7, with D possibly being TRBD2 (6 bases). Germline V gene lookup returns CDR1 MGHRA and CDR2 YSYEKL. CDR3 length: 16 residues. The V end lost 0 bases, the J end lost 4 bases, and 16 bases lay between the germline ends. The CDR3 spells CASSQEGTRGRYEQYF. The CDR3 DNA sequence: TGCGCCAGCAGCCAAGAGGGAACGCGGGGCCGGTACGAGCAGTACTTC.

The chain uses TRBV11-1 and TRBJ2-3, with D unresolved. Germline loops: CDR1 SGHAT, CDR2 FQDESV (reference sequence). The CDR3 consists of 15 residues. V shed 4 bases and J shed 0 bases, with 11 bases lying between them. The CDR3 region is CASSSNGASTDTQYF. In nucleotides, the CDR3 is TGTGCCAGCAGCTCCAACGGTGCTAGCACAGATACGCAGTATTTT.

The CDR3 protein is CASSERRGGFRSYEQYF. DNA for the CDR3: TGTGCCAGCAGTGAACGTAGAGGGGGATTTAGGTCCTACGAGCAGTACTTC. V is TRBV2 and J is TRBJ2-7, with D possibly matching TRBD1 (6 bases). Trimming cost V 2 bases and J 1 base, with 18 bases left between them. Germline V CDR1 and CDR2: SNHLY, FYNNEI. CDR3 length equals 17 residues.

The chain combines TRBV19 with TRBJ2-7; 11 nucleotides match TRBD2. In germline, CDR1 is LNHDA, CDR2 SQIVND (reference sequence). The CDR3 runs 15 residues. V was clipped by 4 bases and J by 3 bases; unmatched bases: 5. CDR3 DNA: TGTGCCAGTAGTAACCCGGGACTAGCGGTCTACGAGCAGTACTTC. Residues: CASSNPGLAVYEQYF.

The chain joins TRBV6-6 to TRBJ2-1; 11 bases line up with TRBD2. CDR3 size: 16 residues. Per the germline V gene, CDR1 is MNHNY and CDR2 is SVGAGI (reference sequence). J lost 7 bases, V lost 2 bases, and 7 bases had no gene match. The CDR3 loop reads CASSYKLAGDSNEQFF. The CDR3 nucleotides read TGTGCCAGCAGTTACAAACTAGCGGGAGACTCTAATGAGCAGTTCTTC.

This clone was counted between two and nine times. The V gene is TRBV11-2, the J gene TRBJ1-6, with 11 bases that match TRBD1. Trimming cost V 6 bases and J 6 bases; bases outside gene matches: 13. The CDR3 runs 18 residues. CDR1 and CDR2 from the germline V gene are SGHAT and FQNNGV. The DNA for the CDR3 is TGTGCCAGCAGTTTCCATCGTGGGACAGGGGGGCGTAATTCACCCCTCCACTTT. It is translated as CASSFHRGTGGRNSPLHF.

V is TRBV28 and J is TRBJ2-3, with a possible D match to TRBD2 (6 bases). V lost 8 bases and J lost 2, with 11 bases in between. The germline V gene encodes CDR1 MDHEN and CDR2 SYDVKM. This CDR3 region has 13 residues. The CDR3 region has the DNA TGTGCCAGCGCCTCGGGAGACACAGATACGCAGTATTTT. This sequence encodes CASASGDTDTQYF.

The rearrangement joins TRBV5-1 to TRBJ2-5, with 8 nucleotides matching TRBD1. There are 16 residues in the CDR3. In germline, CDR1 is SGHRS, CDR2 YFSETQ. V shed 2 bases, J shed 5 bases, and the junction held 11 bases outside the gene matches. The DNA for the CDR3 is TGCGCCAGCAGCTTAACAGGGGGAGGCCTCGGGGAGACCCAGTACTTC. Amino acids: CASSLTGGGLGETQYF.

This chain joins TRBV5-1 and TRBJ2-2, with D unclear. Germline V gives CDR1 SGHRS, CDR2 YFSETQ. The CDR3 totals 14 residues. The V gene lost 0 bases and the J gene lost 0 bases, with 3 bases spanning the gap. The CDR3 reads CASSLAANTGELFF. As DNA, the CDR3 is TGCGCCAGCAGCTTGGCAGCGAACACCGGGGAGCTGTTTTTT.

This chain uses TRBV5-1 with TRBJ1-1; D unresolved. Trimming took 3 bases from V and 8 from J, leaving 11 bases between them. The CDR3 has 12 residues. Germline assignment: CDR1 SGHRS and CDR2 YFSETQ. The CDR3 DNA follows: TGCGCCAGCAGCTCCTCGGGCGGGGAAGCTTTCTTT. The encoded protein is CASSSSGGEAFF.